Listed here is a single T cell receptor beta chain. What this receptor recognizes is not known. Base qualities are not recorded, but no much larger clone differs from it by a single base. The cohort was made up of under 800 healthy bone marrow donors. At the time of sampling, all cohort members were nominally healthy, though unrecorded immune exposures were likely present. The donor was CMV seronegative and was included in the group of several hundred seronegative cohort members. A peripheral blood sample was collected from each donor, and TCR beta sequencing was performed on peripheral blood mononuclear cells. The Qiagen DNeasy Blood Extraction Kit was used to extract genomic DNA from the blood cell samples. The source of the sample is a study of cytomegalovirus exposure and HLA in healthy donors (dated by TCRdb to the late 2010s). Regarding the research as a whole: In an earlier analysis of under 750 of the donors, around 290 Gb of sequence data and 100 million or so unique TCR beta sequences from roughly 190 million T cells were reported. Among around 400 genotyped donors of the cohort, an average of around 250,000 unique TCR beta nucleotide sequences was sequenced per donor, of which about 18% were non-productive. In addition to the first cohort of approximately 650 subjects, a separate validation cohort of some 120 different subjects was used. An early release that covered about 600 HLA-typed donors contained approximately 300 gigabases of sequencing data and tens of millions of unique TCR sequences. Donor age, sex, ethnicity and CMV serostatus were compiled together with the repertoire data. HLA typing covered class I and class II loci at four-digit resolution. High-throughput TCR immunosequencing, statistical association of individual TCRs with disease status, and machine learning were combined to predict cytomegalovirus infection status. The number of donors typed differed by locus, with about 629-630 for A, B, C, DRB1 and DQB1, 522 for DQA1, over 600 for DPA1, and roughly 450 for DPB1. All discovery cohort repertoires had been generated using a single sequencing platform. Five DR-DQ haplotypes were treated as single units for association and clustering because of strong linkage in the cohort. The later analysis used no new phenotypic data to find candidate immune exposures, relying instead on TCR beta sequences and their occurrence across donors. To decide whether each TCR beta V gene segment behaved as functional or pseudogenic, an earlier analysis of some 600 of the donors relied on high-throughput TCR beta sequencing. The study was designed to test whether signatures of past pathogen exposure could be identified by cataloging public T cell receptors. A later analysis re-analyzed previously published TCR beta repertoires from several hundred donors and added high-resolution HLA genotyping to study TCR occurrence patterns. The study profiled the T cell repertoires of 500 to 800 subjects by immunosequencing and related them to cytomegalovirus serostatus. The genetic ancestry cluster associated with self-reported Caucasian donors included approximately 85% of the roughly 400 genotyped donors. A later genetic analysis took genome-wide SNP genotypes for 398 of the 666 donors and used that subset as a discovery cohort.

Via the germline V gene (reference sequence), CDR1 is MNHEY and CDR2 SMNVEV. Including cysteine and phenylalanine, the CDR3 has 18 amino acids. The sequence is cut down to CDR3 DNA, 54 bases in frame from base 1. V loses 11 bases of germline sequence and J loses 0 bases, and the interval between the two ends is 27 bases. The research as a whole found: The 87-base-pair reads could not distinguish some IMGT-functional V segments, including TRBV6-2 and TRBV6-3, so those segments were excluded. An earlier analysis of approximately 500 of the donors showed that most TCR beta V segments appeared in productive rearrangements either about 90% or about 30% of the time, which broadly matched IMGT annotations. The authors suggested that the approach could potentially be generalized to other disease states and immunological phenotypes. A further reported finding was that TCR beta sequences accurately predicted the HLA-A and HLA-B alleles for most subjects in the first cohort. In both the original and validation cohorts, the classifier was reported to diagnose cytomegalovirus status with high specificity and sensitivity. A group of highly shared sequence variants was considered likely to be a technical artifact of the sequencing pipeline. Roughly uniform sequencing depth across donors was assumed in presence/absence analyses, although this assumption may not hold. In this cohort, only TCR beta chains were sequenced, and detectable features were limited by the absence of alpha or paired-chain data. A few of the identified cytomegalovirus-associated TCR beta chains were confirmed in vitro to be specific for cytomegalovirus antigens. Strong co-occurrence of HLA alleles, especially DR and DQ, made assigning TCR associations to individual alleles difficult. While some public TCRs were present in many individuals, most TCR sequences turned up only very rarely across donors. According to a later analysis, TCR association rates differed among HLA loci, with DRB1 alleles showing the most associated TCRs and HLA-C alleles showing the fewest. According to a later analysis, parvovirus B19, influenza, CMV and Epstein-Barr virus appeared linked to several top co-occurrence clusters. In a later analysis, around 17,000 TCR beta sequences were associated with specific HLA alleles at a false discovery rate of 0.05. Correlated functional status among segregating V segments might reflect linkage disequilibrium, but an unknown experimental factor could not be ruled out. The study listed 164 TCR beta chains as associated with cytomegalovirus. Because some donors lacked HLA typing at each locus, the association tests relied only on the typed subset. A later analysis found that most CMV-associated TCR beta chains appeared HLA-restricted, with HLA associations seemingly driven largely by CMV exposure. In a later genetic analysis, fewer N-insertions in productive TCRs were reported among donors in an Asian-associated ancestry cluster than the roughly 700-donor mean. A later genetic analysis associated a missense DCLRE1C variant with V-gene and J-gene trimming of TCR beta chains, and an independent cohort replicated the association. Because counts were too low, 15 to 20 rarely observed V segments, including chromosome 9 orphons, were excluded from the earlier analysis of 587 of the donors. CMV serostatus was the only immune exposure information available for the cohort. A later analysis found that HLA-associated TCR beta chains were more clonally expanded and had lower generation probabilities than equally common non-associated chains.

Library creation used the immunoSEQ multiplex PCR assay. The multiplex PCR relied on a mix of 60 forward primers for TCR Vbeta segments and 13 reverse primers for TCR Jbeta segments. Amplification of the CDR3 region of rearranged TCR beta genes was performed with a multiplex PCR assay on genomic DNA. On the Illumina HiSeq System, the amplified TCR beta libraries were sequenced as 87-base-pair reads. On the study's bioinformatics: A later analysis tallied 70 million to 100 million unique TCR beta chains across the 660 or so repertoires, and 10 million to 11 million of those chains were shared by two or more donors. Raw reads were error-corrected and collapsed into unique sequences by a nearest-neighbor algorithm in which closely related sequences were merged to remove PCR and sequencing errors. To assign V, D and J gene segments, CDR3 sequences were aligned to IMGT reference sequences. Each retained sequence needed at least a six-nucleotide match to both a V gene segment and a J gene segment. A rearrangement was called productive if the CDR3 had no stop codons and remained in frame with V and J, and every other rearrangement was called non-productive. Following IMGT convention, CDR3 was defined as the stretch from the second conserved V-encoded cysteine to the conserved J-encoded phenylalanine. The earlier analysis of fewer than 750 of the donors excluded sequences that lacked an unambiguous match to a single V gene segment. In an earlier analysis of a few hundred of the donors, V segments were called functional above 56.7% productive rearrangements and were called segregating when the between-donor standard deviation exceeded 5%. To diagnose cytomegalovirus status from the catalog of TCR beta chain sequences, a statistical classification framework was built. A later analysis assigned V and J genes by comparing TCR nucleotide sequences with IMGT/GENE-DB human TR gene sequences. In a later analysis, CDR3 sequences and most-parsimonious VDJ recombination scenarios were assigned using the TCRdist pipeline. In a later analysis, each TCR beta chain was defined by its CDR3 amino acid sequence together with its V-gene family, and reads lacking a unique V-gene family were excluded. A later analysis removed several hundred highly shared, low-generation-probability nucleotide sequences to deal with suspected cross-contamination and a sequencing artifact. In a later analysis, a clonal expansion index was calculated for each public chain from normalized within-repertoire ranks of inferred template counts. In a later analysis, generation probabilities were computed using a VDJ recombination model fitted to out-of-frame rearrangements, and the results were checked against IGoR. In a later analysis, TCR-TCR, TCR-HLA and TCR-CMV co-occurrence was scored with hypergeometric tests, and a repertoire-size bias correction was applied to TCR pairs. A later analysis estimated false discovery rates by permuting HLA or CMV assignments 20 times. In a later analysis, co-occurring TCRs were grouped using DBSCAN, and TCRdist sequence similarity was added for clustering within HLA-allele-positive subsets. Repertoires with fewer than 30,000 or more than 120,000 public chains, plus five repertoires with anomalous nucleotide sharing, were excluded from co-occurrence clustering. TCRdb retrieved this table from immuneACCESS and kept in-frame rearrangements only. Not all clones are present; in checked studies, unresolved V genes account for under half, and no reason is known for the remainder. The DNA was the basis for D and trimming; V, J and clone size are from that table. This sample is represented by 150,000 to 200,000 clones; roughly 73% of them were singletons. The ten largest clonotypes hold about 3.4% of the sample.

This sequence uses TRBV27 and TRBJ2-3; TRBD2 might be the D gene, on 5 matching bases. Sequenced input: PBMCs. This receptor was taken from a female donor in good health and CMV-seronegative. The encoded CDR3 is CAARGRLKITTSTDTQYF. At the DNA level, the sequence is TGTGCCGCTCGAGGGCGGCTCAAAATCACAACTAGCACAGATACGCAGTATTTT.